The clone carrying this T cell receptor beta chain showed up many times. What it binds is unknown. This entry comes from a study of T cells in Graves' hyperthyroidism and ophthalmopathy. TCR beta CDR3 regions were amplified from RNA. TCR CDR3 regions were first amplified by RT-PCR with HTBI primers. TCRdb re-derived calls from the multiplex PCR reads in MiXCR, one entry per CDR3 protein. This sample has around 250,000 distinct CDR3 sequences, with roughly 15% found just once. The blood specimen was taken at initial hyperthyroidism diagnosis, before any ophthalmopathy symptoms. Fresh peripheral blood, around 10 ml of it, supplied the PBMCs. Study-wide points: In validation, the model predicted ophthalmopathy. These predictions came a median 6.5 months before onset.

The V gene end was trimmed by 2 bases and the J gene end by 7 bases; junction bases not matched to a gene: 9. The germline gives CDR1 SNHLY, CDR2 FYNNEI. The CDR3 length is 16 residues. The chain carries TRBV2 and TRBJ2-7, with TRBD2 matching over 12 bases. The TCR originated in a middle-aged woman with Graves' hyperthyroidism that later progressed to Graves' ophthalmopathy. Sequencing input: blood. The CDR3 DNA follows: TGTGCCAGCAGTGAACTGACTAGCGGGAGTACGGGGGAGCAGTACTTC. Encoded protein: CASSELTSGSTGEQYF.